Given below is one TCR beta chain in context. This sample stems from a study of blood T cell repertoires in COVID-19. Study as a whole: Researchers got acute and convalescent COVID-19 samples from the United States, Italy and Spain. Sample material is recorded as cDNA or gDNA derived from T cells, B-cell-depleted T cells, or PBMCs.

This CDR3 spans 16 amino acids. The germline V and J ends were trimmed by 3 bases and 2 bases, with 17 bases remaining between them. The V gene's germline CDR1 is SGHNT and CDR2 YYREEE (reference sequence). In the source study's methods: Scientists estimated how many nucleated cells there were by amplifying reference gene primers. This table comes from immunoSEQ multiplex PCR, and its TCRdb copy is limited to in-frame clones, with some not included. D and trimming come from the DNA, and the V and J calls and clone size come from that table. Of tens of thousands of clones in the sample, roughly 88% are singletons; the top ten hold around 2%.

The clonotype comes from a woman at least 80 years old with active or convalescent COVID-19. This rearrangement joins TRBV5-4 to TRBJ1-2; the D gene is possibly TRBD1 (6 bases). The specimen was peripheral blood. In DNA form, the CDR3 reads TGTGCCAGCAGCTGGGATGACAGGAACCCAAACTATGGCTACACCTTC. Its protein is CASSWDDRNPNYGYTF.